The clone carrying this TCR beta chain came up once. The data belong to a study of blood T cells in healthy people across ages. A second roughly 6 to 12 cycle PCR used barcoded and J-beta primers. A single record per CDR3 protein comes from TCRdb applying MiXCR to the 5' RACE reads. This sample yields 1.8 million or so distinct CDR3 sequences, of which about two fifths are seen a single time; more than 20% belongs to the top ten. The material sequenced was blood. This sequence was found in a human donor in good health.

The CDR3 DNA is TGTGCCAGCAGCCCACGACTAGCGGGAGACATCTCCTACAATGAGCAGTTCTTC. It specifies CASSPRLAGDISYNEQFF. The rearrangement uses TRBV3-1 and TRBJ2-1; 12 nucleotides agree with TRBD2. V lost 4 bases to trimming and J lost 0 bases; unmatched junction nucleotides: 7. Germline V gene lookup returns CDR1 LGHDT and CDR2 YNNKEL (reference sequence). The CDR3 covers 18 residues.